Shown below are 13 T cell receptor beta chains from a single sample sequenced in a study of regulatory T cells in long-lasting Graves disease. Indicated time point: newly diagnosed GD, antithyroid drugs for less than 3 months. RNA isolated from PBMCs was used to make the TCR library. Sequencing libraries for TCR beta were prepared with iRepertoire HTBI primers and Arm-PCR of CDR3 regions. TCRdb re-called the multiplex PCR reads through MiXCR, storing one row per CDR3 protein. Altogether approximately 360,000 distinct CDR3 sequences are present, roughly 12% being singletons, with the ten largest covering 18%. These data were also filed under a second study, of T cells in Graves' hyperthyroidism and ophthalmopathy.

This sample comprised peripheral blood mononuclear cells (PBMCs), obtained at new diagnosis, from a patient treated with antithyroid drugs. Receptors originate from a woman between 18 and 30 years old with Graves disease.

A few counts support this clonotype. This chain links TRBV28 with TRBJ2-3, with 7 bases that match TRBD1. The CDR3 length is 14 residues. The V segment lost 5 bases and the J segment 1 base; nucleotides outside the gene matches: 3. Germline V CDR1 and CDR2: MDHEN, SYDVKM. The CDR3 nucleotides read TGTGCCAGCAGTGCGACAGGGCGCACAGATACGCAGTATTTT. It encodes CASSATGRTDTQYF. The whole variable domain, remainder taken from reference TRBV28 and TRBJ2-3, is DVKVTQSSRYLVKRTGEKVFLECVQDMDHENMFWYRQDPGLGLRLIYFSYDVKMKEKGDIPEGYSVSREKKERFSLILESASTNQTSMYLCASSATGRTDTQYFGPGTRLTVL.

This clonotype was observed many times. The rearrangement uses TRBV12-3 or TRBV12-4 and TRBJ2-1; D is unclear. Trimming cost V 1 base and J 7 bases, with 8 bases left between them. This CDR3 spans 13 amino acids. As DNA, the CDR3 is TGTGCCAGCAGTTTAGTAAGGGCGAATGAGCAGTTCTTC. Protein: CASSLVRANEQFF.

In this sample, this clonotype turned up many times. The chain employs TRBV12-3 or TRBV12-4 and TRBJ2-3; TRBD2 aligns across 12 bases. The CDR3 contains 18 residues. The ends lost 3 bases at V and 0 bases at J; junction bases unmatched: 7. CDR3 protein: CASSFKTSGGTSTDTQYF. DNA for the CDR3: TGTGCCAGCAGTTTTAAGACTAGCGGGGGTACTAGCACAGATACGCAGTATTTT.

The table lists this clonotype with many counts. The J gene is TRBJ2-7, the V gene TRBV30, with TRBD1 matching over 7 bases. The CDR3 totals 12 residues. Germline CDR1 GTSNPN, CDR2 SVGIG (reference sequence). Trimming at V came to 3 bases and at J to 2 bases, leaving 1 base not matched to a gene. Written as DNA, the CDR3 is TGTGCCTGGAGGGGACAGACCTACGAGCAGTACTTC. It is translated as CAWRGQTYEQYF.

This clonotype was detected ten times or more. The CDR3 nucleotides are TGCGCCAGCAGCCAAGATAGGGGAGACACCGGGGAGCTGTTTTTT. This translates into CASSQDRGDTGELFF. The rearrangement uses TRBV4-3 and TRBJ2-2, with D perhaps matching TRBD1 or TRBD2 (5 bases each). Germline V gene sequence: CDR1 LGHNA, CDR2 YSLEER. V was clipped by 0 bases and J by 3 bases, with 8 bases between them. This CDR3 has 15 amino acids.

This clonotype was observed at least ten times. This chain links TRBV27 with TRBJ2-7, with a weak D call TRBD1 (6 bases). CDR3 length: 16 amino acids. V gave up 0 bases and J gave up 3 bases, with 15 bases separating them. Germline V CDR1 and CDR2: MNHEY, SMNVEV (reference sequence). The CDR3: CASSLSAEGTFYEQYF. DNA for the CDR3: TGTGCCAGCAGTTTATCCGCCGAGGGGACATTCTACGAGCAGTACTTC.

This clonotype was recorded at least ten times. V gene TRBV6-1 combines with J gene TRBJ1-1; tentative D call: TRBD1 (6 bases). The V and J ends lost 7 bases and 6 bases respectively, with 18 bases between them. The CDR3 has 14 residues. Germline V gene data show CDR1 as MNHNS and CDR2 as SASEGT. The CDR3 loop is CASTNSRGDPEAFF. CDR3 bases: TGTGCCAGCACCAATTCCAGGGGCGACCCTGAAGCTTTCTTT.

This clonotype has just a few counts. This chain connects TRBV4-3 to TRBJ2-3, with D hard to call. V was clipped by 1 base and J by 3 bases, with 8 bases between them. CDR3 length: 14 residues. Germline V lookup: CDR1 LGHNA, CDR2 YSLEER. In nucleotides, the CDR3 is TGCGCCAGCAGCCAAGGCACGGTAACAGATACGCAGTATTTT. The encoded protein is CASSQGTVTDTQYF.

This clonotype was picked up many times. The J gene is TRBJ2-5, the V gene TRBV20-1; TRBD2 matches 7 bases. CDR3 size: 13 residues. V lost 6 bases to trimming and J lost 4 bases; unmatched junction nucleotides: 8. Germline lookup yields CDR1 DFQATT and CDR2 SNEGSKA (reference sequence). CDR3: CSAPAGGRETQYF. The CDR3 DNA reads as TGCAGTGCACCGGCCGGGGGGAGAGAGACCCAGTACTTC.

In its sample, this clonotype was seen a few times. The CDR3 coding sequence is TGTGCCAGTAATCTCCGGGGGGCTAACAATGAGCAGTTCTTC. Translated: CASNLRGANNEQFF. The rearrangement joins TRBV19 to TRBJ2-1; D might be TRBD2 (7 bases). Trimming stripped 7 bases from V and 5 bases from J, with 15 bases between. Germline CDR1 LNHDA, CDR2 SQIVND (reference sequence). This CDR3 has 14 amino acids. Full variable domain (rest looked up from reference TRBV19 and TRBJ2-1): DGGITQSPKYLFRKEGQNVTLSCEQNLNHDAMYWYRQDPGQGLRLIYYSQIVNDFQKGDIAEGYSVSREKKESFPLTVTSAQKNPTAFYLCASNLRGANNEQFFGPGTRLTVL.

At least ten counts were recorded for this clonotype. The rearrangement uses TRBV27 and TRBJ2-2; D is perhaps TRBD2 (6 bases). CDR3 size: 16 residues. Looked up from germline, CDR1 is MNHEY and CDR2 is SMNVEV (reference sequence). V was cut by 3 bases and J by 4 bases, with 15 bases left in between. The DNA for the CDR3 is TGTGCCAGCAGTTTCTCTCCAGCGGGCCGCACCGGGGAGCTGTTTTTT. Its translation is CASSFSPAGRTGELFF.

This clonotype was detected many times. CDR3 sequence: CASSQDLGQDTEAFF. The CDR3 bases are TGTGCCAGCAGCCAAGATCTTGGCCAGGACACTGAAGCTTTCTTT. The chain recombines TRBV3-1 with TRBJ1-1; D gene ambiguous. Per the germline V gene, CDR1 is LGHDT and CDR2 is YNNKEL (reference sequence). The CDR3 runs 15 residues. The V end was cut by 0 bases, the J end by 3 bases, with 11 bases between.

This chain joins TRBV7-9 and TRBJ1-6, with a weak D call TRBD1 (5 bases). CDR1 and CDR2 (germline): SEHNR, FQNEAQ (reference sequence). The V gene lost 4 bases and the J gene lost 7 bases, with 14 bases spanning the gap. This CDR3 has 15 residues. This chain's CDR3 is CASSSTGGTNSPLHF. In DNA, the CDR3 is TGTGCCAGCAGCTCTACGGGAGGGACCAATTCACCCCTCCACTTT.